Below are 19 T cell receptor beta chains sequenced from a single sample in a study of human T cells and chemical hapten exposure. TCRdb called the RACE reads again in MiXCR, with one record for every CDR3 protein. The sample lists about 360,000 distinct CDR3 sequences; more than 4.5% were seen once. The time point denotes: patch test 1, 2 weeks after DPC sensitization. Sample treatment: therapeutic diphenylcyclopropenone sensitization with weekly scalp DPC. The sequencing used whole blood, collected in connection with sensitization to the hapten diphenylcyclopropenone (DPC). These receptors originate from a woman between 50 and 59 years old with alopecia areata. Some clones in this sample may be carry-over from other donors' samples.

A word on this clonotype: A much larger clone lies one base from this, so it may be a read error. The chain combines TRBV7-9 with TRBJ1-1; tentatively, D is TRBD1 (5 bases). The CDR3 runs to 14 residues. Germline values: CDR1 SEHNR, CDR2 FQNEAQ (reference sequence). CDR3 residues: CASSLASVGTEAYF. DNA for the CDR3: TGTGCCAGCAGCTTAGCGTCCGTGGGGACTGAAGCTTACTTT.

This clonotype occurred many times. This chain joins TRBV6-2 or TRBV6-3 and TRBJ2-1; D tentatively reads TRBD1 or TRBD2 (5 bases each). V was pared by 7 bases and J by 6 bases, with 16 bases between. The CDR3 loop spans 14 amino acids. CDR1 MNHEY and CDR2 SVGEGT come from the germline V gene. CDR3 nucleotides: TGTGCCAGCACTGAACGGGACCTCTTCAATGAGCAGTTCTTC. This encodes CASTERDLFNEQFF.

On this clonotype: A single base separates this from a much larger clone, so it may be a read error. This chain links TRBV7-2 with TRBJ1-5; D perhaps matches TRBD1 (5 bases). Trimming took 8 bases from V and 7 from J, leaving 18 bases between them. This CDR3 contains 14 residues. The germline gives CDR1 SGHTA, CDR2 FQGNSA. CDR3 DNA sequence: TGTGCCAGCGCTGGGGCAGGGAAGTACCAGCCCCAGCATTTT. This sequence encodes CASAGAGKYQPQHF.

The genes are TRBV4-1 and TRBJ2-1, with D perhaps matching TRBD1 (5 bases). V gave up 0 bases and J gave up 5 bases, with 20 bases separating them. Germline CDR1 is MGHRA and CDR2 is YSYEKL. The CDR3 runs to 18 residues. DNA of the CDR3: TGCGCCAGCAGCCAAGACCAAGGGGCAGTCGGTGTGGACAATGAGCAGTTCTTC. This gives the protein CASSQDQGAVGVDNEQFF.

This clonotype came up many times. The V gene is TRBV7-9, the J gene TRBJ2-1; the match to TRBD1 covers 8 bases. Looked up from germline, CDR1 is SEHNR and CDR2 is FQNEAQ (reference sequence). J gave up 8 bases and V 6 bases, and 6 bases lay outside the gene matches. This CDR3 is 13 amino acids long. The CDR3 DNA reads TGTGCCAGCAGAAGACAGGGGTTGGATGAGCAGTTCTTC. Translation gives CASRRQGLDEQFF.

This clonotype occurred a few times. This chain uses TRBV24-1 with TRBJ2-1; TRBD1 is a possible D gene (6 bases). Trimming pared 9 bases from V and 1 base from J, leaving 15 bases between. This CDR3 has 15 residues. Germline-derived CDR1 and CDR2 are KGHDR and SFDVKD. In DNA form, the CDR3 reads TGTGCCACCGCGGCAGGGGACAAGTCCTACAATGAGCAGTTCTTC. Its translation: CATAAGDKSYNEQFF.

This clonotype has at least ten counts. The V and J genes are TRBV27 and TRBJ1-1; maybe TRBD1 (6 bases). V was trimmed by 5 bases and J by 1 base, leaving 17 bases between them. Germline V gives CDR1 MNHEY, CDR2 SMNVEV (reference sequence). This CDR3 has 16 amino acids. CDR3 sequence (DNA): TGTGCCAGCAGTATTACGCGACAGGTTCCGAACACTGAAGCTTTCTTT. Protein sequence: CASSITRQVPNTEAFF.

As regards this clonotype: This may be a read error, as it is one base from a much larger clone. This chain connects TRBV27 to TRBJ2-4, with D possibly matching TRBD1 (6 bases). Trimming removed 1 base from V and 4 bases from J, with 14 bases in between. The CDR3 has 16 amino acids. Per germline, CDR1 MNHEY and CDR2 SMNVEV (reference sequence). The CDR3 DNA sequence: TGTGCCAGCAGTTTATTAGGACAGCCACCAAAAAACATTCAGTACTTC. This gives the protein CASSLLGQPPKNIQYF.

V and J are TRBV6-2 or TRBV6-3 and TRBJ2-5, with 9 positions matching TRBD2. V trimming: 7 bases; J trimming: 8 bases; junction bases outside the gene matches: 14. CDR1 MNHEY and CDR2 SVGEGT come from the germline V gene. This CDR3 contains 15 residues. This CDR3 is CASNLPSSGVATQYF. Written as DNA, the CDR3 is TGTGCCAGCAACCTCCCCTCTAGCGGGGTGGCAACCCAGTACTTC.

In this sample, this clonotype turned up many times. The rearrangement links TRBV27 to TRBJ1-2; no firm D call. Germline V gene lookup returns CDR1 MNHEY and CDR2 SMNVEV (reference sequence). This CDR3 has 15 residues. V lost 0 bases and J 2 bases, leaving 10 bases between the germline ends. The CDR3 sequence: CASSLSKGLNYGYTF. CDR3 nucleotides: TGTGCCAGCAGTTTATCGAAGGGTTTGAACTATGGCTACACCTTC.

The gene calls are TRBV24-1 and TRBJ2-1; no clear D gene. The V and J ends lost 4 bases and 6 bases respectively, with 12 bases between them. The CDR3 is 14 residues long. Germline assignment: CDR1 KGHDR and CDR2 SFDVKD. The CDR3 DNA follows: TGTGCCACCAGTGAGTCGGATCCTCCCAATGAGCAGTTCTTC. Its translation: CATSESDPPNEQFF.

This clonotype was observed a handful of times. This chain links TRBV9 with TRBJ2-7; 9 nucleotides line up with TRBD1. J was trimmed by 2 bases and V by 4 bases; bases with no gene match: 7. This CDR3 is 15 amino acids long. Germline V gene sequence: CDR1 SGDLS, CDR2 YYNGEE. CDR3 sequence reads: CASSPRDRAPYEQYF. The CDR3 coding sequence is TGTGCCAGCAGCCCACGGGACAGGGCCCCCTACGAGCAGTACTTC.

This clonotype occurred many times. V is TRBV4-3 and J is TRBJ1-6; the D gene is possibly TRBD1 (5 bases). Per germline, CDR1 LGHNA and CDR2 YSLEER. V was clipped by 0 bases and J by 8 bases, with 17 bases between them. The CDR3 is 17 amino acids. Here the CDR3 reads CASSQDIQGVPHSPLHF. CDR3 in DNA: TGCGCCAGCAGCCAAGATATCCAGGGAGTTCCTCATTCACCCCTCCACTTT.

The J gene is TRBJ2-1, the V gene TRBV2, with 8 bases matching TRBD2. Germline V CDR1 and CDR2: SNHLY, FYNNEI. With 7 bases clipped from V and 5 bases from J, the junction kept 7 bases outside the gene matches. The CDR3 length is 14 residues. The CDR3 here is CASTTLAGNNEQFF. The CDR3 DNA sequence: TGTGCCAGCACTACCCTAGCGGGCAACAATGAGCAGTTCTTC.

This clonotype came up a few times. The CDR3 here is CASSLFWEDTQYF. Written as DNA, the CDR3 is TGTGCCAGCAGCTTATTTTGGGAAGATACGCAGTATTTT. The rearrangement joins TRBV7-2 to TRBJ2-3; D call uncertain. With 2 bases removed from V and 5 bases from J, the gap between germline ends came to 8 bases. The length of the CDR3 is 13 residues. Germline loops: CDR1 SGHTA, CDR2 FQGNSA.

The chain uses TRBV28 and TRBJ2-3; D may match TRBD1 or TRBD2 (5 bases each). Germline V CDR1 and CDR2: MDHEN, SYDVKM. The V and J ends lost 5 bases and 4 bases respectively, with 10 bases between them. This CDR3 has 13 residues. The CDR3 sequence: CASSRQGPDTQYF. The CDR3 DNA reads as TGTGCCAGCAGTAGGCAGGGACCAGATACGCAGTATTTT.

At least ten counts were recorded for this clonotype. This chain uses TRBV29-1 with TRBJ1-2; unclear D gene. The V end was cut by 4 bases, the J end by 5 bases, with 8 bases between. CDR3 length: 11 amino acids. Germline V gene sequence: CDR1 SQVTM, CDR2 ANQGSEA. In DNA, the CDR3 is TGCAGCGTTGCGGAGAGTTATGGCTACACCTTC. Protein sequence: CSVAESYGYTF.

This clonotype was recorded at least ten times. This chain uses TRBV6-5 with TRBJ2-3; the D is unclear. V dropped 0 bases and J dropped 4 bases, with 17 bases sitting between them. The CDR3 sequence is 17 residues long. Germline CDR1 reads MNHEY; CDR2 reads SVGAGI. CDR3 nucleotide sequence: TGTGCCAGCAGTTACTCGAACCCTCAGGAGAAAGCAGATACGCAGTATTTT. This gives the protein CASSYSNPQEKADTQYF.

This rearrangement joins TRBV29-1 to TRBJ1-5; TRBD1 might be the D (5 bases). The CDR3 totals 13 residues. V was cut by 5 bases and J by 6 bases, with 14 bases left in between. Germline assignment: CDR1 SQVTM and CDR2 ANQGSEA. CDR3 loop: CSVTKGGGQPQHF. The CDR3 coding sequence is TGCAGCGTTACGAAGGGTGGGGGTCAGCCCCAGCATTTT.